Below, 15 T cell receptor beta chains from the same sample are listed, as sequenced in a study of cytomegalovirus exposure and HLA in healthy donors. This PCR relied on a set of 60 Vbeta primers and 13 Jbeta primers. Data came from immunoSEQ multiplex PCR; TCRdb stores just in-frame clones and leaves some out. The table records about 120,000 clones, 65% to 90% of them present only once. The sample comprised PBMCs. The receptors originated from a man between 25 and 39 years old in good health and CMV-seronegative.

V and J are TRBV27 and TRBJ2-1; 9 bases fit TRBD1. With V trimmed by 2 bases and J by 8 bases, 7 bases remained unmatched. The CDR3 extends over 15 amino acids. Germline V CDR1 and CDR2: MNHEY, SMNVEV (reference sequence). CDR3 protein: CASSLTPQGAHEQFF. In DNA, the CDR3 is TGTGCCAGCAGTTTAACCCCACAGGGGGCGCATGAGCAGTTCTTC.

The chain recombines TRBV19 with TRBJ2-7, with a possible D match to TRBD1 (5 bases). This CDR3 has 15 residues. Trimming cost V 5 bases and J 0 bases, with 14 bases left between them. Germline V CDR1 and CDR2: LNHDA, SQIVND (reference sequence). The CDR3 sequence is CASSRTYSSSYEQYF. CDR3 in DNA: TGTGCCAGTAGTCGGACATATTCAAGCTCCTACGAGCAGTACTTC.

The chain carries TRBV6-5 and TRBJ2-5; TRBD1 might be the D (5 bases). V lost 5 bases, J lost 5 bases, and 15 bases lay in between. Germline loops: CDR1 MNHEY, CDR2 SVGAGI. This CDR3 contains 14 residues. In nucleotides, the CDR3 is TGTGCCAGCAGTCCCCAGGCGGCAGGGGAGACCCAGTACTTC. This encodes CASSPQAAGETQYF.

The CDR3 DNA follows: TGTGCCTGGTCGACCGGGACAGGGGTTCCCGAGCAGTACTTC. Encoded protein: CAWSTGTGVPEQYF. J is TRBJ2-7 and V is TRBV30, with TRBD1 matching 10 bases. With V trimmed by 5 bases and J by 6 bases, 10 bases remained unmatched. The V gene's germline CDR1 is GTSNPN and CDR2 SVGIG (reference sequence). The CDR3 length is 14 residues.

The chain carries TRBV30 and TRBJ1-1; TRBD1 aligns across 9 bases. The germline V gene encodes CDR1 GTSNPN and CDR2 SVGIG (reference sequence). V lost 1 base to trimming and J lost 3 bases; unmatched junction nucleotides: 24. The CDR3 is 21 residues long. CDR3 loop: CAWSARDRARRPSKVYTEAFF. As DNA, the CDR3 is TGTGCCTGGAGTGCCCGGGACAGGGCACGCCGACCAAGCAAAGTGTACACTGAAGCTTTCTTT.

The chain couples TRBV2 to TRBJ2-3, with TRBD1 as a possible D gene (6 bases). Germline V gene data show CDR1 as SNHLY and CDR2 as FYNNEI. Trimming took 11 bases from V and 5 from J, leaving 17 bases between them. CDR3 size: 13 residues. The CDR3 region is CAGHRVSVDTQYF. DNA for the CDR3: TGTGCCGGCCACAGGGTTTCGGTAGATACGCAGTATTTT.

This chain connects TRBV27 to TRBJ2-6; D is perhaps TRBD2 (6 bases). The germline V and J ends were trimmed by 3 bases and 0 bases, with 15 bases remaining between them. The CDR3 is 18 residues long. CDR1 is MNHEY, CDR2 SMNVEV, per germline (reference sequence). CDR3: CASSLIRLEGSGANVLTF. CDR3 in DNA: TGTGCCAGCAGTTTGATCAGACTAGAGGGCTCTGGGGCCAACGTCCTGACTTTC.

This sequence joins TRBV28 and TRBJ2-7; weak D call: TRBD2 (6 bases). Deletions cut 2 bases from V and 0 bases from J, with 11 bases between. This CDR3 comprises 15 residues. Germline CDR1 reads MDHEN; CDR2 reads SYDVKM. The CDR3 nucleotides read TGTGCCAGCAGTTTAGGAGGGGACCCCTCCTACGAGCAGTACTTC. It is translated as CASSLGGDPSYEQYF.

The genes are TRBV7-9 and TRBJ1-2; the D is unclear. In germline, CDR1 is SEHNR, CDR2 FQNEAQ (reference sequence). CDR3 length equals 15 residues. Trimming stripped 5 bases from V and 8 bases from J, with 21 bases between. CDR3 in DNA: TGTGCCAGCAGCCCACGCAGCGAGAACATTAAGGGCTACACCTTC. This translates into CASSPRSENIKGYTF.

CDR3 sequence reads: CASSPVGVQGADEQYF. The CDR3 region has the DNA TGTGCCAGCTCACCGGTTGGCGTCCAGGGGGCCGACGAGCAGTACTTC. The chain links TRBV18 to TRBJ2-7; 8 bases fit TRBD1. The CDR3 totals 16 residues. V gave up 3 bases and J gave up 5 bases; unmatched junction bases: 12. Germline assignment: CDR1 KGHSH and CDR2 LQKENI. The complete variable domain, with remaining parts taken from reference TRBV18 and TRBJ2-7, reads NAGVMQNPRHLVRRRGQEARLRCSPMKGHSHVYWYRQLPEEGLKFMVYLQKENIIDESGMPKERFSAEFPKEGPSILRIQQVVRGDSAAYFCASSPVGVQGADEQYFGPGTRLTVT.

To note about this clone: Other DNA sequences in this specimen translate into the identical CDR3. V usage is TRBV5-1 and J usage is TRBJ1-1, with 9 bases matching TRBD1. Per the germline V gene, CDR1 is SGHRS and CDR2 is YFSETQ. CDR3 length equals 14 residues. Trimming took 4 bases from V and 5 from J; bases not matched to a gene: 6. CDR3 bases: TGCGCCAGCAGCGGTGGACAGGGGTTGACTGAAGCTTTCTTT. It yields the protein CASSGGQGLTEAFF.

Here the CDR3 DNA reads TGTGCCAGTAGAACAGTGGGAGGCGCTTATGGCTACACCTTC. Translating it yields CASRTVGGAYGYTF. The rearrangement links TRBV19 to TRBJ1-2; D not certain. Trimming stripped 6 bases from V and 5 bases from J, with 16 bases between. Germline V CDR1 and CDR2: LNHDA, SQIVND (reference sequence). The CDR3 covers 14 residues.

The genes are TRBV9 and TRBJ2-3, with 7 bases identical to TRBD1. This CDR3 is built from 14 residues. Losses at the gene ends were 6 bases for V and 3 bases for J; bases not matched to a gene: 7. The germline gives CDR1 SGDLS, CDR2 YYNGEE. The CDR3: CASTLDRVTDTQYF. CDR3 DNA: TGTGCCAGCACCCTAGACAGGGTGACAGATACGCAGTATTTT.

V and J are TRBV4-3 and TRBJ1-2; D is ambiguous. The CDR3 consists of 14 residues. V lost 0 bases and J lost 8, with 13 bases in between. The germline CDR1 and CDR2 sequences are LGHNA and YSLEER. The CDR3 DNA follows: TGCGCCAGCAGCCAAGATCTCGGGGTCCCAGGCTACACCTTC. Translating it yields CASSQDLGVPGYTF.

This chain uses TRBV6-5 with TRBJ1-2; 8 positions match TRBD1. The CDR3 totals 14 residues. CDR1 MNHEY and CDR2 SVGAGI come from the germline V gene. Losses at the gene ends were 6 bases for V and 1 base for J; bases not matched to a gene: 4. The CDR3 region has the DNA TGTGCCAGCAGCCGGACAGGGAATAACTATGGCTACACCTTC. Translated: CASSRTGNNYGYTF.